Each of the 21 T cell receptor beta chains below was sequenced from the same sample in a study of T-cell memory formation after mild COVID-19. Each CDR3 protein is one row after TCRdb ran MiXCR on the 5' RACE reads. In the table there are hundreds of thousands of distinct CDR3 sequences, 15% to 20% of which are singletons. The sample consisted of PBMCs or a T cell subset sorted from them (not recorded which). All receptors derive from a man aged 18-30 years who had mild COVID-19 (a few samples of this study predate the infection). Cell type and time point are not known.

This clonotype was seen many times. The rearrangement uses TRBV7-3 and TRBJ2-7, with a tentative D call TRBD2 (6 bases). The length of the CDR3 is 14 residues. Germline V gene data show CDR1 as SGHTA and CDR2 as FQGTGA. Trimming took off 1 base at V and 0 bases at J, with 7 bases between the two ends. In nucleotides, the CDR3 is TGTGCCAGCAGCTTAATGGGGGGCTCCTACGAGCAGTACTTC. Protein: CASSLMGGSYEQYF.

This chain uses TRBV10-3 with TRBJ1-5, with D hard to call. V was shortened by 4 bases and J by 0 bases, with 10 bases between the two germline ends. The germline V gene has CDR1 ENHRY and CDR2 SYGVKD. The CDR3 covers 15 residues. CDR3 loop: CAISAAAGSNQPQHF. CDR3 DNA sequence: TGTGCCATCAGTGCCGCGGCGGGTAGCAATCAGCCCCAGCATTTT.

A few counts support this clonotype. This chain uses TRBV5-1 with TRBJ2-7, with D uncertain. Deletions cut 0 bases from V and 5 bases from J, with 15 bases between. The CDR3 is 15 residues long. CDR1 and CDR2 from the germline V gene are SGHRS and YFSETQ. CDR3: CASSLEGRIYNEQYF. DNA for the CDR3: TGCGCCAGCAGCTTGGAAGGCAGGATCTACAACGAGCAGTACTTC.

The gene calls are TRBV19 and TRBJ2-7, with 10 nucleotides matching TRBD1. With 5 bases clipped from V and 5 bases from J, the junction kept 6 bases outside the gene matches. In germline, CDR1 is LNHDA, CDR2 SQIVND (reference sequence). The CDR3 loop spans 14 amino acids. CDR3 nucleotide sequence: TGTGCCAGTAGTCCCGGGACAGGGGCCCACGAGCAGTACTTC. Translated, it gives CASSPGTGAHEQYF.

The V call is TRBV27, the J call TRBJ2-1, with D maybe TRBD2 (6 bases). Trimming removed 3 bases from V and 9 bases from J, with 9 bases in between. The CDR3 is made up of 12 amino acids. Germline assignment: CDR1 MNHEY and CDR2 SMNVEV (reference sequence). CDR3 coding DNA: TGTGCCAGCAGTTTGCTCGGGGGTGAGCAGTTCTTC. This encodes CASSLLGGEQFF.

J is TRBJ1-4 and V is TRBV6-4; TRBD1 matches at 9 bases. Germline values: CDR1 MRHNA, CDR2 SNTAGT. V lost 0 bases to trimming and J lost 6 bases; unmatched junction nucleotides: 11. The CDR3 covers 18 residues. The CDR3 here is CASSDSIGTGWRDEKLFF. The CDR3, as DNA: TGTGCCAGCAGTGACTCGATCGGGACAGGGTGGAGGGATGAAAAACTGTTTTTT.

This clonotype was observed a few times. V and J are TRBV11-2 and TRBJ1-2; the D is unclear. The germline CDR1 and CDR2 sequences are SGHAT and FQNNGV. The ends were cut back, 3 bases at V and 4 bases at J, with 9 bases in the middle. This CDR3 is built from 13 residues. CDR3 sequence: CASSLDPGYGYTF. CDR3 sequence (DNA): TGTGCCAGCAGCTTGGACCCGGGCTATGGCTACACCTTC.

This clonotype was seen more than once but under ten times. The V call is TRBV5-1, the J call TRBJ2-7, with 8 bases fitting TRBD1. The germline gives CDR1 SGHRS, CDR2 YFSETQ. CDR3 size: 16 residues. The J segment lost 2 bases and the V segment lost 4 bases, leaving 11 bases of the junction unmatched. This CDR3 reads CASSARTGQYTYEQYF. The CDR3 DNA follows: TGCGCCAGCAGCGCCCGGACAGGGCAATACACCTACGAGCAGTACTTC.

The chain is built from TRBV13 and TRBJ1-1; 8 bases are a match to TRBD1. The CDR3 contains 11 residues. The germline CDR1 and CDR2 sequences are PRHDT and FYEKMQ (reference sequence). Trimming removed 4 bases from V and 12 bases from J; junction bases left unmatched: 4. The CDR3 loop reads CASSCGTGSFF. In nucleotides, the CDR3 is TGTGCCAGCAGCTGTGGGACAGGATCTTTCTTT.

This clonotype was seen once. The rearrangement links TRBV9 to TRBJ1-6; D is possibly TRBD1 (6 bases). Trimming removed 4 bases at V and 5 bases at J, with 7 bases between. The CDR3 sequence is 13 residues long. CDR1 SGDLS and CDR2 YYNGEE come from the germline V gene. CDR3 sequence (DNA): TGTGCCAGCAGCAGGGGGAATAATTCACCCCTCCACTTT. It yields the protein CASSRGNNSPLHF.

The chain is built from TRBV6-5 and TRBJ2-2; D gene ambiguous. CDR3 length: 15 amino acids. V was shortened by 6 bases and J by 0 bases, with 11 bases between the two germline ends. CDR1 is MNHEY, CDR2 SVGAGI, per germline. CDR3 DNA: TGTGCCAGCAGCCCCCGTCGCCCGAACACCGGGGAGCTGTTTTTT. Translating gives CASSPRRPNTGELFF.

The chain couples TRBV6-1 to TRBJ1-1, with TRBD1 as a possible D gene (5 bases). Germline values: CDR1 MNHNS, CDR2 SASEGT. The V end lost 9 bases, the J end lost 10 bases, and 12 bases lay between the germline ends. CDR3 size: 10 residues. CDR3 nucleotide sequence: TGTGCCAGTTCGGGGGTAGCAGCTTTCTTT. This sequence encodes CASSGVAAFF.

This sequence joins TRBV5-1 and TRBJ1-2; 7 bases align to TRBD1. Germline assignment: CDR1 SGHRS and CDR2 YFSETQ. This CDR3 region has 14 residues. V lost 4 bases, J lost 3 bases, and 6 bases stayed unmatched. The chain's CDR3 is CASSRDRVDYGYTF. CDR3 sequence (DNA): TGCGCCAGCAGCAGAGACAGGGTAGACTATGGCTACACCTTC.

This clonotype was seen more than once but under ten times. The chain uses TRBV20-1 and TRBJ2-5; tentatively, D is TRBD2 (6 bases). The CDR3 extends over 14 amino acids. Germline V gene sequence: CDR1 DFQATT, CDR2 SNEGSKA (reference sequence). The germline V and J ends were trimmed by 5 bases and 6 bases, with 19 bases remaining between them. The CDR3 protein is CSADTGLASQTQYF. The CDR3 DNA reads TGCAGTGCTGATACGGGACTCGCAAGTCAGACCCAGTACTTC.

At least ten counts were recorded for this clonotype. The CDR3 sequence: CASSSGWSESHEQFF. Written as DNA, the CDR3 is TGCGCCAGCAGCTCGGGTTGGTCCGAGTCCCATGAGCAGTTCTTC. The gene calls are TRBV5-1 and TRBJ2-1; D remains unclear. V lost 3 bases and J lost 8, with 18 bases in between. The length of the CDR3 is 15 residues. Germline V CDR1 and CDR2: SGHRS, YFSETQ.

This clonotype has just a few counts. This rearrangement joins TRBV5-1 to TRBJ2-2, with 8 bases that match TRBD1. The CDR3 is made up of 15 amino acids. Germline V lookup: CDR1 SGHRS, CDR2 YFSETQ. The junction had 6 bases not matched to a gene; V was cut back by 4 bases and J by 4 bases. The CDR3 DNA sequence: TGCGCCAGCAGCCCACAGGGGGGCAGCACCGGGGAGCTGTTTTTT. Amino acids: CASSPQGGSTGELFF.

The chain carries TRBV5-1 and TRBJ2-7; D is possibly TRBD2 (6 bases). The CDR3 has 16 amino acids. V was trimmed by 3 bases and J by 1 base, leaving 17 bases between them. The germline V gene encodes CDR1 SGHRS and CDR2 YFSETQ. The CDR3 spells CASSSLGGKGSYEQYF. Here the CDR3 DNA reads TGCGCCAGCAGCTCCCTTGGAGGGAAGGGGTCCTACGAGCAGTACTTC.

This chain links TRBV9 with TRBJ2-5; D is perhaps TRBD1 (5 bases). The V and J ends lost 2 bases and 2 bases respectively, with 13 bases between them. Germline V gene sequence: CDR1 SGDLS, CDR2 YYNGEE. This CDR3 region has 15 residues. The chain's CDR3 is CASSVDKRIQETQYF. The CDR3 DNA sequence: TGTGCCAGCAGCGTGGACAAGAGGATACAAGAGACCCAGTACTTC.

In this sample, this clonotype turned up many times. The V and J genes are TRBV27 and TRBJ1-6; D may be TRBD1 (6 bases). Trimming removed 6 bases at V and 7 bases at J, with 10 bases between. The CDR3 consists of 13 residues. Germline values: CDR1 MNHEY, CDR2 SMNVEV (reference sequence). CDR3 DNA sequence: TGTGCCAGCAGCACAGGGTGGAATTCACCCCTCCACTTT. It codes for CASSTGWNSPLHF.

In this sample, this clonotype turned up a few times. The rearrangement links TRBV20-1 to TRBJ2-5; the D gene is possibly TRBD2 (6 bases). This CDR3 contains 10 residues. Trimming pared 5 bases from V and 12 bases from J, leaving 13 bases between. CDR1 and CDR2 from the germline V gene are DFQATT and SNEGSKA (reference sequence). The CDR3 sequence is CSAVYGGEYF. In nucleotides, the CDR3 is TGCAGTGCTGTATACGGGGGAGAGTACTTC.

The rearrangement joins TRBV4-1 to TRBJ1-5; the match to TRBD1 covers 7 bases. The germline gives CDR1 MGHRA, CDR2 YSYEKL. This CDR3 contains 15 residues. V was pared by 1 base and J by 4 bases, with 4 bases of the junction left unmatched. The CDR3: CASSQVDRRNQPQHF. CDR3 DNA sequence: TGCGCCAGCAGCCAAGTGGACAGGAGGAATCAGCCCCAGCATTTT.